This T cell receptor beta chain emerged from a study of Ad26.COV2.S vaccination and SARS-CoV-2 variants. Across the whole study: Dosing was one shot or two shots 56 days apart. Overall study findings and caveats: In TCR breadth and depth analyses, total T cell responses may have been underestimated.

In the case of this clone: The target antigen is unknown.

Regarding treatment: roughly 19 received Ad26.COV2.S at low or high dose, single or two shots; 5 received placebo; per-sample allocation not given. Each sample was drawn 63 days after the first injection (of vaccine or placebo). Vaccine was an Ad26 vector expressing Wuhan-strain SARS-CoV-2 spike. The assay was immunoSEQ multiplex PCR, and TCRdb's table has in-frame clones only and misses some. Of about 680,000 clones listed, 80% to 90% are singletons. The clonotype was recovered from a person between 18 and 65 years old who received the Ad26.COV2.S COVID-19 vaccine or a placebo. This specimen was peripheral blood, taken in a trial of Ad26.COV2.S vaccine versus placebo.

CDR3 residues: CAWSVPGGSGVYSNQPQHF. The CDR3 region has the DNA TGTGCCTGGAGTGTACCTGGGGGATCTGGGGTTTATAGCAATCAGCCCCAGCATTTT. The V call is TRBV30, the J call TRBJ1-5, with D tentatively TRBD1 (5 bases). CDR3 length equals 19 residues. V was cut by 0 bases and J by 0 bases, with 21 bases left in between. Germline loops: CDR1 GTSNPN, CDR2 SVGIG (reference sequence).